This TCR beta chain was obtained from a study of T cell responses to AZD1222 COVID-19 vaccine. Worth noting for this clone: Its antigen is currently unknown.

The V end lost 1 base, the J end lost 5 bases, and 6 bases lay between the germline ends. This CDR3 is 13 amino acids long. In germline, CDR1 is MNHEY, CDR2 SVGAGI. This table comes from immunoSEQ multiplex PCR, and its TCRdb copy is limited to in-frame clones, with some not included. The sample gives 120,000 or so clones, over 85% of which show up once; more than 2% is in the top ten. Overall study results and limits: An increase in Spike-specific TCR breadth and depth was observed after two AZD1222 doses.

The gene calls are TRBV6-5 and TRBJ1-5; D gene uncertain. Sequenced here: peripheral blood, sampled 28 days after the second AZD1222 dose. This clonotype was obtained from an adult who received the AZD1222 COVID-19 vaccine. This CDR3 is CASSYLGYQPQHF. DNA for the CDR3: TGTGCCAGCAGTTACTTGGGCTATCAGCCCCAGCATTTT.